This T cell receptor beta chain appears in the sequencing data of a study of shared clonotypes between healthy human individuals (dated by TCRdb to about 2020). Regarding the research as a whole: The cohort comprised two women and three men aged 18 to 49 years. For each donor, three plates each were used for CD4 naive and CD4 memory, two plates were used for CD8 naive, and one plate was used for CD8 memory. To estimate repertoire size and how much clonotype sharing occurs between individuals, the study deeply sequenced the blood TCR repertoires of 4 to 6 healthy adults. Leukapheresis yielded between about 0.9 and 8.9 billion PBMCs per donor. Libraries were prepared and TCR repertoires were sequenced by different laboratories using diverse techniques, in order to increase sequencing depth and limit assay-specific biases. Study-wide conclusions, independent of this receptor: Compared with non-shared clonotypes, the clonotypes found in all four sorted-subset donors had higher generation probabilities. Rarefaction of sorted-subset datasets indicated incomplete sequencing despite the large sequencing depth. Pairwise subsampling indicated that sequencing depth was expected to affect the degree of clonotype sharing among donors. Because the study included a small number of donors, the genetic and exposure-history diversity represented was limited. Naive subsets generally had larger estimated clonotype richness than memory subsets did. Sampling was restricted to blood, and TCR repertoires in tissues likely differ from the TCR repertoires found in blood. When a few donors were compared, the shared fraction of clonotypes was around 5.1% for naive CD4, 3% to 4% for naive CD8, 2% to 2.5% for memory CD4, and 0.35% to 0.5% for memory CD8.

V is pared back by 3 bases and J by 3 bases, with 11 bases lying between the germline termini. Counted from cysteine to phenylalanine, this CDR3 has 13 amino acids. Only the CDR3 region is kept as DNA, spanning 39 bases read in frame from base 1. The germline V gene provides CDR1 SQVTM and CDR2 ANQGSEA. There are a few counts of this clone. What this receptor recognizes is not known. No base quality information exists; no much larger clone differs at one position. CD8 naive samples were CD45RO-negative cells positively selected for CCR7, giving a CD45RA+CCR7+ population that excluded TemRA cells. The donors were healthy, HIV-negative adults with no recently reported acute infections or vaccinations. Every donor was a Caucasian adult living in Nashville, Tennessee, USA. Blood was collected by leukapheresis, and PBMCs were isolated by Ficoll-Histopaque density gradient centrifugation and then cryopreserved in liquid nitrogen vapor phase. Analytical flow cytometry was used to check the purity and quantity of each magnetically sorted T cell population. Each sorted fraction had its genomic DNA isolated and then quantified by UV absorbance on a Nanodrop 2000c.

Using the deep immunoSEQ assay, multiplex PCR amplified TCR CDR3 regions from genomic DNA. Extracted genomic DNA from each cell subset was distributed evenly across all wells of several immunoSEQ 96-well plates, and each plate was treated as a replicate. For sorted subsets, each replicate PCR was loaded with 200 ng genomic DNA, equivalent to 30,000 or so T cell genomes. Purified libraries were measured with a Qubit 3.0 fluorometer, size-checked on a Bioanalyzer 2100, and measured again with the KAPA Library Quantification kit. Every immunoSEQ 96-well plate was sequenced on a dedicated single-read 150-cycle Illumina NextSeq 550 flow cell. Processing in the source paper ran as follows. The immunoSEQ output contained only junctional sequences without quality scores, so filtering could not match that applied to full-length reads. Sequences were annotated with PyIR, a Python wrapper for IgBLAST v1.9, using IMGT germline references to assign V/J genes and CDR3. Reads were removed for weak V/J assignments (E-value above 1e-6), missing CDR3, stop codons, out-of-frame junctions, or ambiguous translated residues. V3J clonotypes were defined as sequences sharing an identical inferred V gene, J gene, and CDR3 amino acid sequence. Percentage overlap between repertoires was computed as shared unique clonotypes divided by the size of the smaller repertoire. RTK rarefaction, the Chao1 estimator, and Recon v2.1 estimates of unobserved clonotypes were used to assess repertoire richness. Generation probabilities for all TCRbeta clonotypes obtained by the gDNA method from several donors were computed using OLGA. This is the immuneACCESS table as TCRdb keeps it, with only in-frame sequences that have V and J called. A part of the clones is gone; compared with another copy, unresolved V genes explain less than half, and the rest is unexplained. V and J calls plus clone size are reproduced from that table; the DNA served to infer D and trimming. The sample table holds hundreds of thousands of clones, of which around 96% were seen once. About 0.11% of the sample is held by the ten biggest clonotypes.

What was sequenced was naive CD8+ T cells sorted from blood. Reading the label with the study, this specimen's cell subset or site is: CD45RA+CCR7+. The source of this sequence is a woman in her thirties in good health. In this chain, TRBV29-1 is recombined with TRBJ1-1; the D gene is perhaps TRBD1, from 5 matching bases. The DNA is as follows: TGCAGCGTTGACGGGGGGAGGTACACTGAAGCTTTCTTT. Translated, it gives CSVDGGRYTEAFF.